This T cell receptor (beta chain) was sequenced for a study of shared clonotypes between healthy human individuals. Overall study findings and caveats: Sample collection involved blood only; tissue repertoires are likely different. Lower generation probabilities were found for non-shared clonotypes than for those shared by all four donors.

With respect to this clone: What it recognizes is unknown.

Donors were healthy HIV-negative adults without recently reported acute infections or vaccinations. Per the authors' pipeline: ImmunoSEQ junction-only sequences lacked quality scores, so their filtering differed. The table came from immunoSEQ multiplex PCR; TCRdb's copy has only in-frame clones and leaves some out. That table supplies the V and J calls and clone size; D and trimming were determined from the DNA. The data show roughly 220,000 clones, 65% seen once. This CDR3 has 15 residues. After removal of 5 bases from V and 5 bases from J, the junction contained 6 bases not matched to a gene. Per the germline V gene, CDR1 is LNHDA and CDR2 is SQIVND (reference sequence).

The receptor comes from a man aged 25 to 40 in good health. The sequencing sample was made of memory CD4+ T cells sorted from blood. Subset indicated: CD45RA-negative fraction. V gene TRBV19 combines with J gene TRBJ2-5; 12 nucleotides agree with TRBD1. In nucleotides, the CDR3 is TGTGCCAGTAGTCCAGCCGGGACAGGGGGCGAGACCCAGTACTTC. This translates into CASSPAGTGGETQYF.